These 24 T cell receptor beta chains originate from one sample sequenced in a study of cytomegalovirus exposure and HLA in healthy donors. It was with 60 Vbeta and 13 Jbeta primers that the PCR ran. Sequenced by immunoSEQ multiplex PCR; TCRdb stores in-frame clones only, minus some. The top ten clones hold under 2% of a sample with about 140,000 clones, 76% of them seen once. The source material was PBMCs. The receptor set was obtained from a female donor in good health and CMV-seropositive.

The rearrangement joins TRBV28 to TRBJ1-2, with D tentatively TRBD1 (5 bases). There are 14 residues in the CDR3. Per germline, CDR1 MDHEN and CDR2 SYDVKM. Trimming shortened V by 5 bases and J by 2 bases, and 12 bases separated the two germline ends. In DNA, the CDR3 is TGTGCCAGCAGTCCTCAGGGAATCAACTATGGCTACACCTTC. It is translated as CASSPQGINYGYTF.

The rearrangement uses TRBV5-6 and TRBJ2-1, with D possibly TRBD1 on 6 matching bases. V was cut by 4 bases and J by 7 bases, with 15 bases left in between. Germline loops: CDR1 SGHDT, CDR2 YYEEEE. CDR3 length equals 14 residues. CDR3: CASSLDRFGNEQFF. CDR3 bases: TGTGCCAGCAGCCTTGACAGGTTCGGTAATGAGCAGTTCTTC.

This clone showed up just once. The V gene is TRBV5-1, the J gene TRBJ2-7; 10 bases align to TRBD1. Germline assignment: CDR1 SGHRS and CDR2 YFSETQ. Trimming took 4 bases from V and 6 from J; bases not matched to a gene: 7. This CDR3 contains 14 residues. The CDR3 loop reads CASSLGTGVIEQYF. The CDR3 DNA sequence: TGCGCCAGCAGCCTTGGGACAGGGGTCATCGAGCAGTACTTC.

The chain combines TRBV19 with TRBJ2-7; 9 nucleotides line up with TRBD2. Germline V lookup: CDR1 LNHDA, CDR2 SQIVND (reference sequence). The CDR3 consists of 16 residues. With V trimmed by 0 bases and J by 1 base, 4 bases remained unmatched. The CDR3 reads CASSIDSGRGSYEQYF. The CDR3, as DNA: TGTGCCAGTAGTATAGATAGCGGGAGAGGGTCCTACGAGCAGTACTTC.

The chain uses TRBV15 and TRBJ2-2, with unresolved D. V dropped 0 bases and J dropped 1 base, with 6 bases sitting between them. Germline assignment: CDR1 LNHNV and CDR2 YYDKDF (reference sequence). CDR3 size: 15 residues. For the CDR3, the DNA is TGTGCCACCAGCAGAGAAAGCCAGAACACCGGGGAGCTGTTTTTT. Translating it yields CATSRESQNTGELFF.

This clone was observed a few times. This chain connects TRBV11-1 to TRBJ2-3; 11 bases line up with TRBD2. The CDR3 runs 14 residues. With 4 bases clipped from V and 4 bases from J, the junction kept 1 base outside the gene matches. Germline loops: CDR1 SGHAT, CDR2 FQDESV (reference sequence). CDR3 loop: CASSSLAGADTQYF. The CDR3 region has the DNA TGTGCCAGCAGCTCACTAGCGGGGGCAGATACGCAGTATTTT.

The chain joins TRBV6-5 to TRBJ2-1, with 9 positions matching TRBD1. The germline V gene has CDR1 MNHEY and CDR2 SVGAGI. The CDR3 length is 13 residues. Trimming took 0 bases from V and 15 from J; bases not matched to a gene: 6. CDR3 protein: CASSYSKGTGLFF. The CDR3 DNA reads TGTGCCAGCAGTTACTCGAAAGGGACAGGGTTGTTCTTC.

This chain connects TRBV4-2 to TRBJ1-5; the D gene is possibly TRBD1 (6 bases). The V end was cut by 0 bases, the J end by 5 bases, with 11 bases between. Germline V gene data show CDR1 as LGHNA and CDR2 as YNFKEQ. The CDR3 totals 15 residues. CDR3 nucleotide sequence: TGTGCCAGCAGCCAAGACCGACAGGTTCATCAGCCCCAGCATTTT. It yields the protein CASSQDRQVHQPQHF.

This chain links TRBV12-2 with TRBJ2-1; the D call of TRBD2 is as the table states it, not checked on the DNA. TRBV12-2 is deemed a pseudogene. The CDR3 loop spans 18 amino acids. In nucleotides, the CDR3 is TGTGCAAGTCGCCGAACTAGCGGGGGGTCGGATCCCTACAATGAGCAGTTCTTC. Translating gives CASRRTSGGSDPYNEQFF.

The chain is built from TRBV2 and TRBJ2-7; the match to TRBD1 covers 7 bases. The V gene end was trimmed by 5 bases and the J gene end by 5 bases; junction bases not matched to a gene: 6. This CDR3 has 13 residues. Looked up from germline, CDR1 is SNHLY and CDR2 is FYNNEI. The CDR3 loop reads CASSKDRIDEQYF. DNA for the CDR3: TGTGCCAGCAGTAAGGACAGGATCGACGAGCAGTACTTC.

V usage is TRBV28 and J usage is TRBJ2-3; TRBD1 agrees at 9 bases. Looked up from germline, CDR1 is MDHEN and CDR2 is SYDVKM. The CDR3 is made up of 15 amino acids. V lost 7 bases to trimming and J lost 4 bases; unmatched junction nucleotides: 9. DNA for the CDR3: TGTGCCAGCAACGCGCCGGGACAGGGCCCAGATACGCAGTATTTT. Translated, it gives CASNAPGQGPDTQYF.

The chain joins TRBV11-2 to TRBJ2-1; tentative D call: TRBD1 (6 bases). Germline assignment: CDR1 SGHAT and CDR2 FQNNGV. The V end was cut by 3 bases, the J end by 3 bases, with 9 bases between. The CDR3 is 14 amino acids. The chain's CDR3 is CASSFIGGYNEQFF. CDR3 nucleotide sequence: TGTGCCAGCAGCTTTATAGGGGGCTACAATGAGCAGTTCTTC.

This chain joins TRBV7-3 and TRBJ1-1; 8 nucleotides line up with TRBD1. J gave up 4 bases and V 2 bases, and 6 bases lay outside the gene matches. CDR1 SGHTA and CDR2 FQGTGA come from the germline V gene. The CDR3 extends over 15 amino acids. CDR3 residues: CASSLVQGAATEAFF. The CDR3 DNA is TGTGCCAGCAGCTTAGTTCAGGGGGCGGCCACTGAAGCTTTCTTT.

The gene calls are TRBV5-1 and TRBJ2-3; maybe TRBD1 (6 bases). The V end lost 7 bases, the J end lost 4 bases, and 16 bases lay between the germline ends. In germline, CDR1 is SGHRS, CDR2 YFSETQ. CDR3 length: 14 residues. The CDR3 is CASGQGGAPDTQYF. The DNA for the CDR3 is TGCGCCAGCGGCCAAGGGGGAGCCCCAGATACGCAGTATTTT.

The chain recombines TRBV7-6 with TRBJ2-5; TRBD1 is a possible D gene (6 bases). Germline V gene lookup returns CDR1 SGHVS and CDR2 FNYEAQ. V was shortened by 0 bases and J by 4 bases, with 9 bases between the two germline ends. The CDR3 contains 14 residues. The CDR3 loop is CASSLAQGLETQYF. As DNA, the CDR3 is TGTGCCAGCAGCTTAGCACAGGGCTTAGAGACCCAGTACTTC.

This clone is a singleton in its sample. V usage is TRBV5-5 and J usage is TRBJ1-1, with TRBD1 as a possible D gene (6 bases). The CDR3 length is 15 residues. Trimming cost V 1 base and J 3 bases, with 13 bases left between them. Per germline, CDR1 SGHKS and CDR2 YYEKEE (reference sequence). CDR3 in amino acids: CASSLRGGQDTEAFF. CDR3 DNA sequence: TGTGCCAGCAGCTTGAGGGGGGGGCAGGACACTGAAGCTTTCTTT.

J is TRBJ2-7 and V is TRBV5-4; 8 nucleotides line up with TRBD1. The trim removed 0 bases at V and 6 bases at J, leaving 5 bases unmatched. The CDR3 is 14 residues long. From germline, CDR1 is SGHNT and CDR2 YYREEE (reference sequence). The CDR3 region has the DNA TGTGCCAGCAGCTTGGATCGCAGGGGGCTCGAGCAGTACTTC. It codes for CASSLDRRGLEQYF. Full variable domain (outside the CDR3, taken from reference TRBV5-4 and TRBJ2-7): ETGVTQSPTHLIKTRGQQVTLRCSSQSGHNTVSWYQQALGQGPQFIFQYYREEENGRGNFPPRFSGLQFPNYSSELNVNALELDDSALYLCASSLDRRGLEQYFGPGTRLTVT.

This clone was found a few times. The CDR3: CASSSWGTGGPGDYGYTF. CDR3 coding DNA: TGTGCCAGCAGCTCTTGGGGGACAGGGGGCCCAGGTGACTATGGCTACACCTTC. This chain connects TRBV7-9 to TRBJ1-2, with 12 bases lining up with TRBD1. CDR1 SEHNR and CDR2 FQNEAQ come from the germline V gene (reference sequence). After removal of 4 bases from V and 3 bases from J, the junction contained 12 bases not matched to a gene. The CDR3 length is 18 residues.

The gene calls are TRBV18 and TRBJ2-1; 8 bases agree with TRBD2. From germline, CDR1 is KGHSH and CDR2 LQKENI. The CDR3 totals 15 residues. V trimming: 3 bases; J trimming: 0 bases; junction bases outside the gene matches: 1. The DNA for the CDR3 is TGTGCCAGCTCACCTAGCGGGGACTCCTACAATGAGCAGTTCTTC. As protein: CASSPSGDSYNEQFF.

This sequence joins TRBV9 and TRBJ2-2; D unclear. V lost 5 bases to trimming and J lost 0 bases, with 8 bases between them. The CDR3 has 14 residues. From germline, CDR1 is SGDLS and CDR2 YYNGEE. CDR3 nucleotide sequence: TGTGCCAGCAGTGTGACAACGAACACCGGGGAGCTGTTTTTT. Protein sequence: CASSVTTNTGELFF. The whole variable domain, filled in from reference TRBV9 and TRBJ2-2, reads DSGVTQTPKHLITATGQRVTLRCSPRSGDLSVYWYQQSLDQGLQFLIQYYNGEERAKGNILERFSAQQFPDLHSELNLSSLELGDSALYFCASSVTTNTGELFFGEGSRLTVL.

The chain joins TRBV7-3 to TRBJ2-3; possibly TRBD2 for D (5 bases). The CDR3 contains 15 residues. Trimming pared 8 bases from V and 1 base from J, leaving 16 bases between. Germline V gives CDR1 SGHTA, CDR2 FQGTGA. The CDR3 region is CASSGSVMGTDTQYF. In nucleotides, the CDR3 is TGTGCCAGCTCGGGGTCTGTGATGGGCACAGATACGCAGTATTTT.

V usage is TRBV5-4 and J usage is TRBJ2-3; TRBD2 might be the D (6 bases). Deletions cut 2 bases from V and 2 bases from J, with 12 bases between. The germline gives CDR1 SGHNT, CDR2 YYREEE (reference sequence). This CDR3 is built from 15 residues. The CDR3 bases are TGTGCCAGCAGCTTACCGGGAGTTAACACAGATACGCAGTATTTT. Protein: CASSLPGVNTDTQYF.

The CDR3 nucleotides read TGTGCCAGCAGTGAGCAGGGTAACCTTGCCTACGAGCAGTACTTC. Translated, it gives CASSEQGNLAYEQYF. The rearrangement joins TRBV2 to TRBJ2-7; D may be TRBD1 (5 bases). V dropped 3 bases and J dropped 2 bases, with 14 bases sitting between them. CDR1 and CDR2 from the germline V gene are SNHLY and FYNNEI. This CDR3 spans 15 amino acids.

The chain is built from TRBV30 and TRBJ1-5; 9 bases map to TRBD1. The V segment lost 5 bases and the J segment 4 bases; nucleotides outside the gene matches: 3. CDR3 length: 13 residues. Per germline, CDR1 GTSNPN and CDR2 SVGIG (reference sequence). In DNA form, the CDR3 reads TGTGCCTGGGGGGGACAGGGAAATCAGCCCCAGCATTTT. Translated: CAWGGQGNQPQHF.